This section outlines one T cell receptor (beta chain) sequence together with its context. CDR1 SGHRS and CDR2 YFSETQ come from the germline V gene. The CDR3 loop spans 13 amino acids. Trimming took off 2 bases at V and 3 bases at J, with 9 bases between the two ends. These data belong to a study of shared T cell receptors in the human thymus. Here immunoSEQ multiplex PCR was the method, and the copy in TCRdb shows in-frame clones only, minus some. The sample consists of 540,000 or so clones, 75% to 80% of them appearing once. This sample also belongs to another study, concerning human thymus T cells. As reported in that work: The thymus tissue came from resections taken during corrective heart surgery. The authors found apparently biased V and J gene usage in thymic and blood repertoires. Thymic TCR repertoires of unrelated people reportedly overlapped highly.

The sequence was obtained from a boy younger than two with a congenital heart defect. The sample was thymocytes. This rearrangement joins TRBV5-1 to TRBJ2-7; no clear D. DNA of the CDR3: TGCGCCAGCAGCTTCTCGAGTGACTACGAGCAGTACTTC. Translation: CASSFSSDYEQYF.